The 21 T cell receptor beta chains presented below share a single source sample, sequenced in a study of cytotoxic CD8 clonotypes in ibrutinib-treated CLL. The protocol was immunoSEQ multiplex PCR, while the TCRdb copy is restricted to in-frame clones and leaves out a portion. Found here are approximately 26,000 clones, 55% to 75% of them singletons; the top ten hold 40% to 55%. The material was PBMCs, obtained after 12 months of ibrutinib treatment. These receptor sequences come from a human donor with chronic lymphocytic leukemia.

This chain joins TRBV7-3 and TRBJ2-3; D tentatively reads TRBD1 or TRBD2 (5 bases each). Between the trimmed V and J ends, which lost 2 bases and 3 bases, there was a span of 12 bases. CDR3 length equals 15 residues. Germline V gene data show CDR1 as SGHTA and CDR2 as FQGTGA. Here the CDR3 reads CASSLQGAGTDTQYF. The CDR3 region has the DNA TGTGCCAGCAGCTTACAGGGAGCTGGGACAGATACGCAGTATTTT.

The chain employs TRBV4-1 and TRBJ2-5; D possibly corresponds to TRBD1 (6 bases). CDR1 is MGHRA and CDR2 is YSYEKL in the germline V gene. The CDR3 covers 14 residues. V lost 0 bases and J 5 bases, leaving 10 bases between the germline ends. CDR3 DNA sequence: TGCGCCAGCAGCCAAGAGGCCCAGGGGGAGACCCAGTACTTC. It codes for CASSQEAQGETQYF.

The rearrangement joins TRBV27 to TRBJ1-3; 7 nucleotides match TRBD1. V lost 2 bases, J lost 2 bases, and 3 bases stayed unmatched. The CDR3 has 15 residues. Germline assignment: CDR1 MNHEY and CDR2 SMNVEV (reference sequence). Here the CDR3 reads CASSLIGGTGNTIYF. The CDR3 nucleotides read TGTGCCAGCAGTTTAATAGGGGGCACTGGAAACACCATATATTTT.

The chain joins TRBV4-1 to TRBJ1-3; D not certain. The germline gives CDR1 MGHRA, CDR2 YSYEKL. V gave up 1 base and J gave up 0 bases, with 16 bases separating them. The CDR3 has 18 amino acids. The CDR3 sequence is CASSQVGLTGISGNTIYF. Written as DNA, the CDR3 is TGCGCCAGCAGCCAAGTGGGTTTGACGGGCATCTCTGGAAACACCATATATTTT.

The rearrangement uses TRBV6-6 and TRBJ2-1; 10 bases are shared with TRBD2. Germline V gives CDR1 MNHNY, CDR2 SVGAGI (reference sequence). With V trimmed by 2 bases and J by 9 bases, 10 bases remained unmatched. The CDR3 is 16 residues long. As DNA, the CDR3 is TGTGCCAGCAGTTACGCGCGTAGCGGGGGGAGGAGTGAGCAGTTCTTC. It translates to CASSYARSGGRSEQFF.

The V gene is TRBV28, the J gene TRBJ2-1, with 7 bases that match TRBD1. V was clipped by 5 bases and J by 5 bases; unmatched bases: 12. The CDR3 length is 16 residues. The V gene's germline CDR1 is MDHEN and CDR2 SYDVKM. The CDR3 region has the DNA TGTGCCAGCAGTACTCGCTCCGGGACAGTACACAATGAGCAGTTCTTC. It codes for CASSTRSGTVHNEQFF. The full variable domain, with the rest looked up from reference TRBV28 and TRBJ2-1, is DVKVTQSSRYLVKRTGEKVFLECVQDMDHENMFWYRQDPGLGLRLIYFSYDVKMKEKGDIPEGYSVSREKKERFSLILESASTNQTSMYLCASSTRSGTVHNEQFFGPGTRLTVL.

V is TRBV19 and J is TRBJ2-7; D perhaps matches TRBD1 (6 bases). V was cut by 3 bases and J by 5 bases, with 11 bases left in between. This CDR3 contains 13 residues. The germline CDR1 and CDR2 sequences are LNHDA and SQIVND (reference sequence). The CDR3 spells CASSISGVDEQYF. For the CDR3, the DNA is TGTGCCAGTAGTATCTCAGGGGTGGACGAGCAGTACTTC.

This rearrangement joins TRBV18 to TRBJ1-6, with a possible D match to TRBD1 (6 bases). The V gene lost 3 bases and the J gene lost 10 bases, with 13 bases spanning the gap. There are 14 residues in the CDR3. Germline assignment: CDR1 KGHSH and CDR2 LQKENI. The chain's CDR3 is CASSPGSGDSPLHF. The CDR3 DNA reads as TGTGCCAGCTCACCGGGCTCAGGGGACTCACCCCTCCACTTT. The full variable domain, completed using reference TRBV18 and TRBJ1-6, is NAGVMQNPRHLVRRRGQEARLRCSPMKGHSHVYWYRQLPEEGLKFMVYLQKENIIDESGMPKERFSAEFPKEGPSILRIQQVVRGDSAAYFCASSPGSGDSPLHFGNGTRLTVT.

V gene TRBV7-2 combines with J gene TRBJ2-3; TRBD2 matches 11 bases. The CDR3 runs to 16 residues. The V segment lost 2 bases and the J segment 6 bases; nucleotides outside the gene matches: 7. Germline V gene lookup returns CDR1 SGHTA and CDR2 FQGNSA. The CDR3 nucleotides are TGTGCCAGCAGCTTAAATAGCGGGGGGGCCAAGGATACGCAGTATTTT. Encoded protein: CASSLNSGGAKDTQYF.

This rearrangement joins TRBV18 to TRBJ1-4; perhaps TRBD1 as D (5 bases). V was trimmed by 3 bases and J by 3 bases, leaving 14 bases between them. The CDR3 runs to 16 residues. The germline gives CDR1 KGHSH, CDR2 LQKENI. This CDR3 reads CASSPLAGAANEKLFF. CDR3 DNA: TGTGCCAGCTCACCCCTCGCTGGGGCAGCTAATGAAAAACTGTTTTTT.

The chain couples TRBV7-2 to TRBJ2-7; D is undetermined. CDR3 length equals 14 residues. Trimming shortened V by 1 base and J by 2 bases, and 9 bases separated the two germline ends. Germline V CDR1 and CDR2: SGHTA, FQGNSA. The CDR3 bases are TGTGCCAGCAGCTTAGGGTATTCTGCCTACGAGCAGTACTTC. Its translation: CASSLGYSAYEQYF.

The chain couples TRBV2 to TRBJ1-5; a weak D match, TRBD1 (6 bases). Germline V gene lookup returns CDR1 SNHLY and CDR2 FYNNEI. This CDR3 is built from 13 residues. The ends were cut back, 5 bases at V and 7 bases at J, with 12 bases in the middle. CDR3 region: CASSSRGRQPQHF. Written as DNA, the CDR3 is TGTGCCAGCAGTTCCAGGGGCCGGCAGCCCCAGCATTTT.

The rearrangement uses TRBV5-1 and TRBJ2-1; TRBD2 is a possible D gene (7 bases). Germline CDR1 and CDR2: SGHRS and YFSETQ. This CDR3 is built from 18 residues. Trimming took 0 bases from V and 0 from J, leaving 16 bases between them. The CDR3: CASSLASGGARSYNEQFF. In nucleotides, the CDR3 is TGCGCCAGCAGCTTGGCGTCGGGGGGCGCCCGCTCCTACAATGAGCAGTTCTTC. Supplemented by reference TRBV5-1 and TRBJ2-1, the full variable domain reads KAGVTQTPRYLIKTRGQQVTLSCSPISGHRSVSWYQQTPGQGLQFLFEYFSETQRNKGNFPGRFSGRQFSNSRSEMNVSTLELGDSALYLCASSLASGGARSYNEQFFGPGTRLTVL.

The chain carries TRBV6-5 and TRBJ1-1; D not certain. The V gene lost 6 bases and the J gene lost 1 base, with 15 bases spanning the gap. Per the germline V gene, CDR1 is MNHEY and CDR2 is SVGAGI. This CDR3 region has 15 residues. In DNA form, the CDR3 reads TGTGCCAGCAGCCCCCGTGATTCGGGGAACACTGAAGCTTTCTTT. This encodes CASSPRDSGNTEAFF.

This clone appeared a few times. The gene calls are TRBV10-3 and TRBJ1-3, with a tentative D call TRBD1 (6 bases). The length of the CDR3 is 14 residues. Germline values: CDR1 ENHRY, CDR2 SYGVKD. V lost 8 bases to trimming and J lost 4 bases, with 15 bases between them. The CDR3 sequence: CAIAGGGTGNTIYF. The CDR3 DNA follows: TGTGCCATCGCGGGGGGCGGGACCGGAAACACCATATATTTT.

This clone was seen a few times. The chain employs TRBV13 and TRBJ2-7; TRBD2 matches 7 bases. This CDR3 region has 14 residues. Looked up from germline, CDR1 is PRHDT and CDR2 is FYEKMQ (reference sequence). With 8 bases clipped from V and 2 bases from J, the junction kept 9 bases outside the gene matches. Here the CDR3 DNA reads TGTGCCAGCGCGGGCAGCGGGAATCCCTACGAGCAGTACTTC. Amino acid sequence: CASAGSGNPYEQYF.

This clone has just a few counts. V usage is TRBV7-2 and J usage is TRBJ2-3; D is unclear. The CDR3 totals 16 residues. V lost 1 base and J 6 bases, leaving 17 bases between the germline ends. Germline CDR1 SGHTA, CDR2 FQGNSA. CDR3 sequence: CASSLVWGTGVDTQYF. The CDR3 DNA reads TGTGCCAGCAGCTTAGTCTGGGGAACCGGTGTTGATACGCAGTATTTT.

The chain couples TRBV28 to TRBJ2-7; D remains unclear. Germline CDR1 is MDHEN and CDR2 is SYDVKM. CDR3 length equals 12 residues. V was cut by 1 base and J by 4 bases, with 5 bases left in between. CDR3 sequence reads: CASSLLRYEQYF. The CDR3 DNA is TGTGCCAGCAGTTTATTGAGATACGAGCAGTACTTC.

This clone was counted at least ten times. The genes are TRBV18 and TRBJ1-1; 11 nucleotides match TRBD1. The CDR3 is 13 amino acids. The germline V gene encodes CDR1 KGHSH and CDR2 LQKENI. The ends lost 6 bases at V and 8 bases at J; junction bases unmatched: 5. CDR3 residues: CASSPDRGPEAFF. The CDR3 bases are TGTGCCAGCTCCCCGGACAGGGGGCCCGAAGCTTTCTTT.

The chain recombines TRBV28 with TRBJ1-5; D uncertain. The CDR3 is 13 amino acids. Germline lookup yields CDR1 MDHEN and CDR2 SYDVKM. Trimming took off 2 bases at V and 4 bases at J, with 6 bases between the two ends. The CDR3 is CASSLPPNQPQHF. The CDR3 nucleotides read TGTGCCAGCAGTTTACCCCCTAATCAGCCCCAGCATTTT.

The chain carries TRBV19 and TRBJ2-3; TRBD1 matches at 9 bases. The trim removed 9 bases at V and 3 bases at J, leaving 10 bases unmatched. Germline V CDR1 and CDR2: LNHDA, SQIVND (reference sequence). The CDR3 has 15 residues. This chain's CDR3 is CASRSGTGNTDTQYF. CDR3 nucleotides: TGTGCCAGCCGATCCGGGACAGGGAATACAGATACGCAGTATTTT.